Below are 5 T cell receptor beta chains sequenced from a single sample in a study of identical twins. From the 5' RACE reads, TCRdb called clonotypes with MiXCR, one entry per CDR3 protein. The table includes more than 400,000 distinct CDR3 sequences, roughly 15% detected once. The same data also went into a second study, on yellow fever vaccine responses in identical twins.

The material sequenced was CD4+ T cells sorted from blood. The receptors here all came from a woman between 18 and 29 years old in good health.

CDR3 DNA: TGTGCCAGCAGTGATGGGGGCCCCTACGAGCAGTACGTC. Protein product: CASSDGGPYEQYV. The rearrangement links TRBV6-1 to TRBJ2-7, with D perhaps matching TRBD1 (6 bases). Trimming took 3 bases from V and 2 from J, leaving 8 bases between them. There are 13 residues in the CDR3. CDR1 MNHNS and CDR2 SASEGT come from the germline V gene.

The genes are TRBV2 and TRBJ2-1; D ambiguous. V dropped 6 bases and J dropped 2 bases, with 14 bases sitting between them. CDR3 length equals 15 residues. Per the germline V gene, CDR1 is SNHLY and CDR2 is FYNNEI. The CDR3 nucleotides read TGTGCCAGCAGCAAGACCCCCCAGCCCTACAATGAGCAGTTCTTC. Translation: CASSKTPQPYNEQFF.

This chain connects TRBV3-1 to TRBJ1-1; TRBD1 matches 7 bases. Germline-derived CDR1 and CDR2 are LGHDT and YNNKEL (reference sequence). The V and J ends lost 1 base and 5 bases, in that order; junction bases with no gene match: 10. The CDR3 is made up of 16 amino acids. In DNA, the CDR3 is TGTGCCAGCAGCCAAGGGACAGGCCTCCAGGGAACTGAAGCTTTCTTT. The encoded protein is CASSQGTGLQGTEAFF.

The J gene is TRBJ2-2, the V gene TRBV5-1; the match to TRBD1 covers 9 bases. The CDR3 is 16 amino acids. The germline gives CDR1 SGHRS, CDR2 YFSETQ. Trimming removed 0 bases from V and 6 bases from J; junction bases left unmatched: 6. The CDR3 sequence is CASSLDVTGGSGELFF. In nucleotides, the CDR3 is TGCGCCAGCAGCTTGGATGTGACAGGGGGTTCCGGGGAGCTGTTTTTT.

The chain links TRBV6-5 to TRBJ2-2; the match to TRBD2 covers 7 bases. With V trimmed by 0 bases and J by 2 bases, 9 bases remained unmatched. CDR3 size: 18 residues. Germline loops: CDR1 MNHEY, CDR2 SVGAGI. This CDR3 is CASSYSLFPSGNTGELFF. The CDR3 DNA reads as TGTGCCAGCAGTTACTCACTGTTTCCTAGCGGAAACACCGGGGAGCTGTTTTTT.